This T cell receptor (beta chain) was recorded in a study of blood T cell repertoires in COVID-19. Produced via immunoSEQ multiplex PCR; TCRdb's table is partial and in-frame only. The data contain tens of thousands of clones, roughly three quarters of them singletons. The V gene end was trimmed by 4 bases and the J gene end by 6 bases; junction bases not matched to a gene: 9. Germline-derived CDR1 and CDR2 are SGDLS and YYNGEE. There are 15 residues in the CDR3. The receptor's source is a man between 65 and 85 years old with COVID-19, enrolled during active disease. Sequencing was performed on peripheral blood. The gene calls are TRBV9 and TRBJ1-5, with TRBD1 matching over 8 bases. CDR3 bases: TGTGCCAGCAGCCCAGGGGGCCGGACGGGTCAGCCCCAGCATTTT. Its translation is CASSPGGRTGQPQHF.